This T cell receptor (beta chain) derives from a study of T cells in Graves' hyperthyroidism and ophthalmopathy (dated by TCRdb to about 2019). With respect to the entire study: Peripheral blood was collected at initial diagnosis, before any treatment. Prospective prediction of ophthalmopathy was tested in an independent validation cohort of 18 to 20 hyperthyroidism patients and around 16 patients who later progressed to ophthalmopathy. For training and testing, the 95 to 100 patients in the discovery cohort were randomly divided in a 7:3 ratio. After sampling, hyperthyroidism patients received methimazole starting at 30 mg daily, and ophthalmopathy patients received high-dose intravenous methylprednisolone. TCR Vbeta CDR3 sequencing of roughly 140 peripheral blood samples (roughly 41 ophthalmopathy, 70 to 85 hyperthyroidism and about 17 progressor patients) is reported in the paper. To identify distinguishing TCR V-J signatures, a discovery cohort of around 100 patients was used, comprising some 45 with Graves' ophthalmopathy and around 60 with stable Graves' hyperthyroidism. The study also compared thyroid tissue and blood T-cell repertoires from more than 5 Graves' hyperthyroidism patients. The study at large found these results: Sample size was not statistically predetermined, and blinding of investigators to group allocation was not performed. In cross-validation, a model built on a 13 V-J signature told ophthalmopathy apart from stable hyperthyroidism with 85% to 90% sensitivity and approximately 84% specificity, and in testing the same model reached 80%/75%. Most expanded thyroid clonotypes (frequency above 0.001) were also detected in blood, suggesting blood repertoires may reflect thyroid immune responses. In validation, the model predicted progression to ophthalmopathy a median of approximately 6.6 months before onset, with over 55% sensitivity and nearly 75% specificity.

Ophthalmopathy patients had moderately to severely active disease, Clinical Activity Score of at least 3, NOSPECS grade of at least 4, and duration under 3 months. Any patient with an uncontrolled infection, another autoimmune disease, pregnancy or lactation was excluded. Diagnoses were based on clinical symptoms, serum thyroxine and TRAb, thyroid ultrasound and orbital computed tomography. Ficoll-Paque density gradient centrifugation was used to isolate PBMCs from 8 to 10 ml of fresh peripheral blood. Total RNA was extracted with Trizol reagent, and quality was checked on an Agilent 2100 Bioanalyzer. Amplification of TCR beta CDR3 regions was carried out from RNA transcripts. The TCR CDR3 was subjected to a first round of RT-PCR using the HTBI primer set and the Qiagen OneStep RT-PCR kit. A second multiplex PCR round built the libraries, followed by size selection and purification. Sequencing of the libraries was done on an Illumina HiSeq2000 using paired-end 100 bp reads. On the authors' methods: SOAPnuke was used to process the raw data, with reads discarded if the reads contained adapters or uncalled bases, had a mean Phred below 15, or lacked an exact constant-primer or identifier match. High-quality paired reads were merged with COPE v1.2.5, and unique nucleotide sequences were defined as clonotypes. MiTCR v1.1 was used to align the clonotypes against IMGT TRBV, TRBD and TRBJ reference segments. Analysis was restricted to V-J combinations with a frequency above 0.0001, which covered roughly 99% of repertoires. A TCS score was defined as the ratio of F50 (clonal expansion) to E x V (chaos), with BLOSUM62-based TCRdist applied between CDR3 peptides within each V-J. Welch's t-statistics and random forest reduced just over 500 V-J features to under 15, which were used in a naive Bayes classifier (R e1071). The public reads were run again by TCRdb, first through fastp at Q25 and then through MiXCR, and only productive beta chains were kept. Every entry covers one CDR3 protein and lists the most common genes and DNA from its rows. These V and J calls are TCRdb output, not the study's own analysis. The sample data list 450,000 to 650,000 distinct CDR3 sequences, and 12% to 15% of these were observed just once. Clones ranked in the top ten supply more than 6% of the sample.

Taken from cysteine to phenylalanine, the CDR3 has 16 residues. The sequence is cut down to CDR3 DNA, 48 bases in frame from base 1. The germline V gene (reference sequence) supplies CDR1 DFQATT and CDR2 SNEGSKA. V trim: 0 bases; J trim: 2 bases; unmatched bases: 7. This clonotype showed up many times. There is no known antigen for this receptor. There are no base qualities to consult, and no much larger clone falls within one base. The source of this sequence is a woman aged 18-30 years with Graves' ophthalmopathy. The chain joins TRBV20-1 to TRBJ2-1; 7 bases in between match TRBD2. Sequences were obtained from blood. The CDR3: CSAREGSGVPYNEQFF. The DNA reads as follows: TGCAGTGCTAGAGAGGGGAGCGGGGTCCCCTACAATGAGCAGTTCTTC.